This record covers a single T cell receptor (beta chain). Germline loops: CDR1 KGHDR, CDR2 SFDVKD. V lost 7 bases, J lost 6 bases, and 8 bases stayed unmatched. The length of the CDR3 is 14 residues. Clones were sequenced by immunoSEQ multiplex PCR, and TCRdb holds only the in-frame ones, with some missing. The data hold approximately 190,000 clones, with about 85% observed a single time. The source of the sample is a study of blood T cell repertoires in COVID-19. Study information: Cohort 3 donors were reported recovered after two negative PCRs, clearance, or symptom resolution. PBMCs, B-cell-depleted T cells, or T cells were the source of the cDNA or gDNA that made up the material.

Cohort placement rested on clinical history that participants reported themselves. The sequenced material came from PBMCs or T cells enriched from blood (not recorded which). The sequence was collected from a woman between 40 and 50 years old in a cohort exposed to, infected with or recovered from COVID-19 (not recorded which). This chain links TRBV24-1 with TRBJ1-1, with 9 bases fitting TRBD1. CDR3 in amino acids: CATSPTGTGPEAFF. CDR3 bases: TGTGCCACCAGCCCGACCGGGACAGGGCCTGAAGCTTTCTTT.